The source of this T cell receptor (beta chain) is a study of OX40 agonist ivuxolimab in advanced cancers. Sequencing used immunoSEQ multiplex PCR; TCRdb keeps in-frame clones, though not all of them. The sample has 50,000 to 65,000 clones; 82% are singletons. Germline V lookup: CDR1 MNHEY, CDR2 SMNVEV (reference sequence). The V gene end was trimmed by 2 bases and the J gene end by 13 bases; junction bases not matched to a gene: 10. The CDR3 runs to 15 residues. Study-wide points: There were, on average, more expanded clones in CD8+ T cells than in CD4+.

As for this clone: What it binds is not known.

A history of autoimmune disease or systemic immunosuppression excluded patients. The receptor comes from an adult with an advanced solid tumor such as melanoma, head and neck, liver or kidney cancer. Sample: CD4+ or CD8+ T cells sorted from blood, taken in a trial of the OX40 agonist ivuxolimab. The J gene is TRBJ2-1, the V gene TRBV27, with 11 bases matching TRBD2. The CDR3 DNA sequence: TGTGCCAGCAGTTTAGCCCTAGCGGGGGGCTCTCAACAGTTCTTC. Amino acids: CASSLALAGGSQQFF.